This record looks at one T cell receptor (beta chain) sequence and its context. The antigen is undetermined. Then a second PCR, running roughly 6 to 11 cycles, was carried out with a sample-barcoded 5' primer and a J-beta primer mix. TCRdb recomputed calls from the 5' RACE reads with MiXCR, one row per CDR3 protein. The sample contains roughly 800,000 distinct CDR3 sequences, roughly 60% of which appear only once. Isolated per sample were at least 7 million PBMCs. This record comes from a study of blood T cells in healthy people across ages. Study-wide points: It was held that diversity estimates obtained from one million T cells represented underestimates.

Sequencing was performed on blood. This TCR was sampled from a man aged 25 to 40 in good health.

For the CDR3, the DNA is TGTGCCAGCAGATACAGTGATAGAGGCTACACCTTC. Protein product: CASRYSDRGYTF. The chain uses TRBV6-5 and TRBJ1-2; D call uncertain. This CDR3 contains 12 residues. From germline, CDR1 is MNHEY and CDR2 SVGAGI. Trimming removed 6 bases from V and 8 bases from J, with 13 bases in between.